The text below deals with one T cell receptor beta chain. As processed by the authors: Scientists estimated how many nucleated cells there were by amplifying reference gene primers. The method was immunoSEQ multiplex PCR; TCRdb's version includes in-frame clones alone and lacks a portion of them. That table furnishes V, J and clone size, whereas the DNA furnished D and trimming. The repertoire has about 89,000 clones, roughly 90% of them found once; the top ten carry 0.95% to 1.5%. These data come from a study of blood T cell repertoires in COVID-19. Study information: Sites across the United States, Italy and Spain contributed samples from acute and convalescent COVID-19. T cells, B-cell-depleted T cells, or PBMCs supplied cDNA or gDNA.

The CDR3 length is 18 residues. Germline lookup yields CDR1 SGDLS and CDR2 YYNGEE. V was trimmed by 4 bases and J by 0 bases, leaving 17 bases between them. The chain employs TRBV9 and TRBJ2-6; tentative D call: TRBD1 (5 bases). Sequences were obtained from peripheral blood. The source is a man aged 80 or over with active or convalescent COVID-19. The chain's CDR3 is CASSPLVQAYSGANVLTF. CDR3 coding DNA: TGTGCCAGCAGCCCCCTCGTACAGGCTTACTCTGGGGCCAACGTCCTGACTTTC.